The clone carrying this T cell receptor beta chain was seen a handful of times. MiXCR was run by TCRdb on the 5' RACE reads, yielding one entry per CDR3 protein. The data hold around 960,000 distinct CDR3 sequences, with about 12% observed a single time. The sample comes from a study of identical twins. The CDR3 runs to 15 residues. Germline loops: CDR1 DFQATT, CDR2 SNEGSKA (reference sequence). V shed 3 bases and J shed 1 base, with 12 bases lying between them. The data also belong to a second study, concerning yellow fever vaccine responses in identical twins. Per that study: Twin vaccine T cell responses reportedly seemed partly convergent, partly personalized.

The rearrangement uses TRBV20-1 and TRBJ2-2; TRBD2 is a possible D gene (6 bases). The source of this sequence is a woman aged 18-35 years in good health. Input material: PBMCs. CDR3 coding DNA: TGCAGTGCTAGGTCCGGGACTCTGAACACCGGGGAGCTGTTTTTT. Translated: CSARSGTLNTGELFF.